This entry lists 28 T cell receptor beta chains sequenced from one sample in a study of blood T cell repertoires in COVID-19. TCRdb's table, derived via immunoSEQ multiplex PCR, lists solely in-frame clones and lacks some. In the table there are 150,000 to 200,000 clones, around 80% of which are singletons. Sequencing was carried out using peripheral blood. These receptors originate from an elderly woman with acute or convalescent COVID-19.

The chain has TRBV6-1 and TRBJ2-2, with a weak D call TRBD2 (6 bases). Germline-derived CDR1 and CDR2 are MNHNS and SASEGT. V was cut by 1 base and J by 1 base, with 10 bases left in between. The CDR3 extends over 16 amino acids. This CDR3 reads CASSEGRRGNTGELFF. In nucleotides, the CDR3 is TGTGCCAGCAGTGAAGGCAGGAGGGGGAACACCGGGGAGCTGTTTTTT.

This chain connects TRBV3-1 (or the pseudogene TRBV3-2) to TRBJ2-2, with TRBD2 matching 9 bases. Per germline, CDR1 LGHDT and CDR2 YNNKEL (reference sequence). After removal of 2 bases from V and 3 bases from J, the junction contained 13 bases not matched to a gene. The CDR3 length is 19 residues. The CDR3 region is CASSQLRTSEEVYTGELFF. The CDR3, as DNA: TGTGCCAGCAGCCAACTCAGGACTAGCGAGGAGGTTTACACCGGGGAGCTGTTTTTT.

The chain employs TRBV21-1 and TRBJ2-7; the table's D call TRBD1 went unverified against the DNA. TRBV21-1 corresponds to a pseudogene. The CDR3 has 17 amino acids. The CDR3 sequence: CASSKKDTGGSAYEQYF. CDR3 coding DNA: TGTGCCAGCAGCAAAAAGGATACAGGGGGCTCCGCTTACGAGCAGTACTTC.

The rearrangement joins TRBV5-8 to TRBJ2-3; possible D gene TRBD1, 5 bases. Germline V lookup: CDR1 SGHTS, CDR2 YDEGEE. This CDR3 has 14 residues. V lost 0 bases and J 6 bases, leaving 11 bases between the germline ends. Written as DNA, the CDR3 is TGTGCCAGCAGCTTGGGACAGCTTTCCGATACGCAGTATTTT. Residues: CASSLGQLSDTQYF.

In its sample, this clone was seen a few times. The CDR3 here is CASSMDYMTDTQYF. DNA of the CDR3: TGTGCCAGTAGTATGGACTATATGACAGATACGCAGTATTTT. The gene calls are TRBV19 and TRBJ2-3; D is perhaps TRBD2 (6 bases). Trimming took 3 bases from V and 3 from J, leaving 10 bases between them. CDR1 LNHDA and CDR2 SQIVND come from the germline V gene (reference sequence). The CDR3 has 14 amino acids.

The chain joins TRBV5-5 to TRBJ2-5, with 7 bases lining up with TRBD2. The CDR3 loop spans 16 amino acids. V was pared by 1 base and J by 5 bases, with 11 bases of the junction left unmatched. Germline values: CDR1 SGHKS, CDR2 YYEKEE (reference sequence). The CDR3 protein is CASSLQVRGRGETQYF. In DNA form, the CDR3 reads TGTGCCAGCAGCTTGCAAGTTCGGGGGAGGGGTGAGACCCAGTACTTC.

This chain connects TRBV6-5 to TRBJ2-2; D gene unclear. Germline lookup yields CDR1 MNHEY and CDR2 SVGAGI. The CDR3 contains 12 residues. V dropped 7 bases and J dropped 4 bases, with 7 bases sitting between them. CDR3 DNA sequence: TGTGCCAGCACTGGAGTCACCGGGGAGCTGTTTTTT. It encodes CASTGVTGELFF.

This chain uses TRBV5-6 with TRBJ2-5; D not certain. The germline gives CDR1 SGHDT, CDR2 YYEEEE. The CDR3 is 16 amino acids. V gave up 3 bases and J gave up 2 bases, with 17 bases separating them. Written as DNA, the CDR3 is TGTGCCAGCAGCTCCCTAACGAGTGGTTTTCAAGAGACCCAGTACTTC. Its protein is CASSSLTSGFQETQYF.

This CDR3 reads CATSDTRQGAFNEQFF. The CDR3 coding sequence is TGTGCCACCAGTGACACCCGACAGGGGGCTTTCAATGAGCAGTTCTTC. This chain joins TRBV24-1 and TRBJ2-1; 10 bases line up with TRBD1. The germline gives CDR1 KGHDR, CDR2 SFDVKD. CDR3 length: 16 residues. Trimming at V came to 4 bases and at J to 6 bases, leaving 8 bases not matched to a gene.

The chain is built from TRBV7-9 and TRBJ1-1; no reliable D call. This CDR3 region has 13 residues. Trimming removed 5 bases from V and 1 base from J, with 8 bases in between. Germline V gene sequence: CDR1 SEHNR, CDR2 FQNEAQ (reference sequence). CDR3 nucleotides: TGTGCCAGCAGCCAGAACCCGAACACTGAAGCTTTCTTT. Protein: CASSQNPNTEAFF.

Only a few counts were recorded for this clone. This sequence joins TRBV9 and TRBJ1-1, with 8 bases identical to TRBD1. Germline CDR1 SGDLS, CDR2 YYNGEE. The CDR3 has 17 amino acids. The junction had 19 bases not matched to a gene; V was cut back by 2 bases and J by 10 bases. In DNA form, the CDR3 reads TGTGCCAGCAGCGTCGAGGACAGGGTTTCAATCACATCGGGAGCTTTCTTT. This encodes CASSVEDRVSITSGAFF.

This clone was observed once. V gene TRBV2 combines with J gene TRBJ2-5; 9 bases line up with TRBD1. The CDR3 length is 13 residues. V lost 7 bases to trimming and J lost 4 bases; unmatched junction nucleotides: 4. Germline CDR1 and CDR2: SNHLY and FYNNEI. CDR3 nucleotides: TGTGCCAGCATGGGACAGGGCCCAGAGACCCAGTACTTC. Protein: CASMGQGPETQYF.

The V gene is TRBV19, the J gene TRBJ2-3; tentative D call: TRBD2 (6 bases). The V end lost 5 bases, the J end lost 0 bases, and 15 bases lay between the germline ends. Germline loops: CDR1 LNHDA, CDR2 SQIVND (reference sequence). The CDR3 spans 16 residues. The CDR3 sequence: CASSVKLASSTDTQYF. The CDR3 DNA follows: TGTGCCAGTAGTGTCAAACTAGCAAGCAGCACAGATACGCAGTATTTT.

DNA of the CDR3: TGTGCCAGCAGCGTAACGTCAGGGACAGGCTGGGCTAATGAAAAACTGTTTTTT. It yields the protein CASSVTSGTGWANEKLFF. The rearrangement uses TRBV9 and TRBJ1-4, with 8 bases identical to TRBD1. Trimming cost V 1 base and J 3 bases; bases outside gene matches: 11. There are 18 residues in the CDR3. CDR1 SGDLS and CDR2 YYNGEE come from the germline V gene.

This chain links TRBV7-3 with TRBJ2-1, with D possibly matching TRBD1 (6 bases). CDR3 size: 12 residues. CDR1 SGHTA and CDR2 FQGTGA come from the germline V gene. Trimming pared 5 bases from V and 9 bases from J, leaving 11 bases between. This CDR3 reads CASSPQGIEQFF. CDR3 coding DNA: TGTGCCAGCAGCCCCCAGGGGATTGAGCAGTTCTTC.

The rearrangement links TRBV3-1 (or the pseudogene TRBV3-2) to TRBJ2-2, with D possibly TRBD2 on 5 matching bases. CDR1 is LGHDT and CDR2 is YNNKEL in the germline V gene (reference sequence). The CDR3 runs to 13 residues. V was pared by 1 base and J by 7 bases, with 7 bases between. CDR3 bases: TGTGCCAGCAGCCAAGGAGGGATCGGGGAGCTGTTTTTT. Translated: CASSQGGIGELFF.

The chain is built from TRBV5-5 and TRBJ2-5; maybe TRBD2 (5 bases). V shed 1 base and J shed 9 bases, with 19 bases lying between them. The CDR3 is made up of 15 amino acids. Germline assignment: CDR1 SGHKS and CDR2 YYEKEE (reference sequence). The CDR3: CASSLPATLPGAQYF. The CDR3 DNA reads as TGTGCCAGCAGCTTGCCAGCCACCCTCCCCGGGGCCCAGTACTTC.

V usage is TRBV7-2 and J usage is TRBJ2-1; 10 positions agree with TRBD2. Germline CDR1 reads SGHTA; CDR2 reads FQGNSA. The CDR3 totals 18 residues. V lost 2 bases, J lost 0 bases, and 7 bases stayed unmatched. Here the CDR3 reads CASSLQGSGGSSYNEQFF. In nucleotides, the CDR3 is TGTGCCAGCAGCTTACAAGGTAGCGGGGGGTCCTCCTACAATGAGCAGTTCTTC. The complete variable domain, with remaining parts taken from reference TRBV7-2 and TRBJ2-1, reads GAGVSQSPSNKVTEKGKDVELRCDPISGHTALYWYRQSLGQGLEFLIYFQGNSAPDKSGLPSDRFSAERTGGSVSTLTIQRTQQEDSAVYLCASSLQGSGGSSYNEQFFGPGTRLTVL.

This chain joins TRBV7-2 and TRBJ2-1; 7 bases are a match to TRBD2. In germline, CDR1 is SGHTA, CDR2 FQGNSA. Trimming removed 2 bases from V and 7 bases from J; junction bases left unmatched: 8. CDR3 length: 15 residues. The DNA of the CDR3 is TGTGCCAGCAGCTTATCAGAAGCGGGGTGGAATGAGCAGTTCTTC. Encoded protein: CASSLSEAGWNEQFF. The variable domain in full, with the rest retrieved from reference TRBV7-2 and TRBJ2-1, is GAGVSQSPSNKVTEKGKDVELRCDPISGHTALYWYRQSLGQGLEFLIYFQGNSAPDKSGLPSDRFSAERTGGSVSTLTIQRTQQEDSAVYLCASSLSEAGWNEQFFGPGTRLTVL.

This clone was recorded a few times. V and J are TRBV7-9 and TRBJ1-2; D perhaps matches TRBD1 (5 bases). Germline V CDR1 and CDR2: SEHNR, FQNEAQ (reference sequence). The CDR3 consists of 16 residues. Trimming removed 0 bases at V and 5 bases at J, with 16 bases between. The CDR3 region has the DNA TGTGCCAGCAGCTTAGCCCCGCCGGGGGACCGTTATGGCTACACCTTC. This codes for CASSLAPPGDRYGYTF.

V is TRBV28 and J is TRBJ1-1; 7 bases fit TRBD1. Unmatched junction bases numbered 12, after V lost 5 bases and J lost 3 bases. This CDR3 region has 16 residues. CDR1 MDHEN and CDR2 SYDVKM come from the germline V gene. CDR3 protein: CASSPQGGRGDTEAFF. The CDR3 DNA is TGTGCCAGCAGTCCCCAGGGAGGCAGGGGGGACACTGAAGCTTTCTTT.

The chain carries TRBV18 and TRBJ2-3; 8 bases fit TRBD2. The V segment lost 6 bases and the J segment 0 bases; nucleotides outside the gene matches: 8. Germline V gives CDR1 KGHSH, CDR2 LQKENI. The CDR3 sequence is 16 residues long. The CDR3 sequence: CASSPRLASSTDTQYF. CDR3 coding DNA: TGTGCCAGCTCGCCCCGACTAGCGTCTAGCACAGATACGCAGTATTTT.

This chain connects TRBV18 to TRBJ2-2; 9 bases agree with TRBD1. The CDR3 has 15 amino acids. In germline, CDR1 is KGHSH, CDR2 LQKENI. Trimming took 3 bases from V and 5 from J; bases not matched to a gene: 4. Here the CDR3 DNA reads TGTGCCAGCTCACCCCGACAGGGGGGGACCGGGGAGCTGTTTTTT. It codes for CASSPRQGGTGELFF.

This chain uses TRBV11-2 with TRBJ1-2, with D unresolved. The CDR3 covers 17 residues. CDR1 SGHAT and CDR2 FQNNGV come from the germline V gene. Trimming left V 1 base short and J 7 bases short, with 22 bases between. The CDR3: CASSLGIRERTLAGYTF. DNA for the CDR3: TGTGCCAGCAGCTTAGGTATTCGGGAGAGGACGCTGGCTGGCTACACCTTC.

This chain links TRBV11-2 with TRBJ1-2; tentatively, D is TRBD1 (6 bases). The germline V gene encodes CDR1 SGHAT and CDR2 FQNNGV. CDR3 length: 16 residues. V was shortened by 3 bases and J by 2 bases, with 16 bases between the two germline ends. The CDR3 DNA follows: TGTGCCAGCAGCTTTAAGATCCCGCAGGGGAACTATGGCTACACCTTC. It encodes CASSFKIPQGNYGYTF.

CDR3 bases: TGTGCCAGCGTTATGGACAGGGACTATGGCTACACCTTC. Its protein product is CASVMDRDYGYTF. This chain connects TRBV6-5 to TRBJ1-2, with 8 bases that match TRBD1. Germline V gives CDR1 MNHEY, CDR2 SVGAGI. Trimming took 8 bases from V and 3 from J; bases not matched to a gene: 5. The CDR3 contains 13 residues.

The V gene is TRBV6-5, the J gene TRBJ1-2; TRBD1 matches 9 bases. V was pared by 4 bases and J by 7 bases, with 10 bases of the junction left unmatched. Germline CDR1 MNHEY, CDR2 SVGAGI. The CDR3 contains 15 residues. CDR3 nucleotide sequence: TGTGCCAGCAGTTTCGACCTACAGGGGGCTGGTGGCTACACCTTC. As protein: CASSFDLQGAGGYTF.

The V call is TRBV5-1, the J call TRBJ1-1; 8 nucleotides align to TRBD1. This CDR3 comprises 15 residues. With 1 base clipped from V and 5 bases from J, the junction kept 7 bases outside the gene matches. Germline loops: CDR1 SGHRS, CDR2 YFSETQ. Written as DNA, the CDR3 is TGCGCCAGCAGCTTGTGGGGGACAGGAGAAACTGAAGCTTTCTTT. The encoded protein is CASSLWGTGETEAFF.